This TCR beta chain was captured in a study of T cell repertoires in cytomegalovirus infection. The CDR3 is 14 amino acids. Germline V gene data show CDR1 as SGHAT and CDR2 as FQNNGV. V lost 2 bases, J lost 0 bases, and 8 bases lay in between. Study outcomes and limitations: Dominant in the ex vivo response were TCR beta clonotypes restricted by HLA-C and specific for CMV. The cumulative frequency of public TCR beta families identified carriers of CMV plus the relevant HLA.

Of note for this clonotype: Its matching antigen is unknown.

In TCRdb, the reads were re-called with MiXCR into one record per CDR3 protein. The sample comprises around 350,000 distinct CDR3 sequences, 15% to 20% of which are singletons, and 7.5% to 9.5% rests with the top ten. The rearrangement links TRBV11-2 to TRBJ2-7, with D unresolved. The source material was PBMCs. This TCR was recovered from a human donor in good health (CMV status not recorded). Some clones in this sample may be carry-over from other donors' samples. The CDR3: CASSLLRSSYEQYF. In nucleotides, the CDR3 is TGTGCCAGCAGCTTATTGAGGAGCTCCTACGAGCAGTACTTC.